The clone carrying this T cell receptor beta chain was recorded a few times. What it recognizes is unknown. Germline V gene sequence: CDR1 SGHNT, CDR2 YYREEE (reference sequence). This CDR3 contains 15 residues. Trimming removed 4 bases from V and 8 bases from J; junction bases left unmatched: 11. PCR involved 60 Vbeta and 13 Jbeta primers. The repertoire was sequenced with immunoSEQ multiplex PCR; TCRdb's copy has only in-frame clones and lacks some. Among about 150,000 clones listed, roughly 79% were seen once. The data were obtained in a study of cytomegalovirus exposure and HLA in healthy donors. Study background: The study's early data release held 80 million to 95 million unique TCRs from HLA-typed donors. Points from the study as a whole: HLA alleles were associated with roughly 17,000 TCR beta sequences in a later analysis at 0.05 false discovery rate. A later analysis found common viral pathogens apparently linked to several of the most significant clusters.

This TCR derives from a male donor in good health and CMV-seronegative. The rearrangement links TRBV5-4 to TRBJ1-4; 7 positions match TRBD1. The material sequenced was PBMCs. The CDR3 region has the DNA TGTGCCAGCAGCGCGATGACAGGGAGCGTGGAAAAACTGTTTTTT. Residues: CASSAMTGSVEKLFF.